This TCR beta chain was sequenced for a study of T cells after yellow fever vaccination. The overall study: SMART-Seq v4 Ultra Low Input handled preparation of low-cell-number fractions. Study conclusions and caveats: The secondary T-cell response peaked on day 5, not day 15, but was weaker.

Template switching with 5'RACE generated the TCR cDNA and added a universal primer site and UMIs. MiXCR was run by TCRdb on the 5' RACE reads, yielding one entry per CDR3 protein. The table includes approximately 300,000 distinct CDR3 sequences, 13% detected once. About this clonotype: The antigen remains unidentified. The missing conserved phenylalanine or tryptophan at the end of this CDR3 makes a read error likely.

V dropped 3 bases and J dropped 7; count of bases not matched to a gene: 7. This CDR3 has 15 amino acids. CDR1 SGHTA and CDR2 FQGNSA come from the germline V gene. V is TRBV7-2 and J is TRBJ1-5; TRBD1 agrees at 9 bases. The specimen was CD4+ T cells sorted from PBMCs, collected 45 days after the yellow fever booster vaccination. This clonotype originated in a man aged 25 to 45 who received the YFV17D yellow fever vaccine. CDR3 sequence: CASSLWGQGQQPQHC. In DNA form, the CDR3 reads TGTGCCAGCAGCTTGTGGGGACAGGGCCAACAGCCCCAGCATTGT.